The 3 T cell receptor beta chains below were found in one sample sequenced in a study of cytomegalovirus exposure and HLA in healthy donors. Amplification used 60 Vbeta primers and 13 Jbeta primers. Libraries were prepared by immunoSEQ multiplex PCR; TCRdb keeps only in-frame clonotypes and omits some of them. The sample carries about 100,000 clones, 65% to 90% recorded once. The material sequenced was PBMCs. Receptors originate from a woman between 18 and 30 years old in good health and CMV-seronegative.

V gene TRBV27 combines with J gene TRBJ2-7, with D possibly matching TRBD1 (5 bases). The ends were cut back, 5 bases at V and 2 bases at J, with 10 bases in the middle. The germline V gene encodes CDR1 MNHEY and CDR2 SMNVEV (reference sequence). The CDR3 runs to 13 residues. CDR3 protein: CASSVTATYEQYF. CDR3 nucleotides: TGTGCCAGCAGTGTGACAGCCACCTACGAGCAGTACTTC.

This clone showed up just a few times. This chain connects TRBV4-3 to TRBJ1-1, with TRBD1 as a possible D gene (5 bases). CDR1 is LGHNA and CDR2 is YSLEER in the germline V gene. The CDR3 loop spans 14 amino acids. V was pared by 1 base and J by 2 bases, with 8 bases between. CDR3 in DNA: TGCGCCAGCAGCCAAGCCAGGGAAAACACTGAAGCTTTCTTT. Protein sequence: CASSQARENTEAFF.

The chain couples TRBV29-1 to TRBJ2-3; 10 bases are shared with TRBD2. Trimming at V came to 4 bases and at J to 2 bases, leaving 9 bases not matched to a gene. The length of the CDR3 is 16 residues. CDR1 is SQVTM, CDR2 ANQGSEA, per germline. The CDR3 loop is CSVVLASGRATDTQYF. CDR3 sequence (DNA): TGCAGCGTTGTGCTTGCTAGCGGGAGAGCCACAGATACGCAGTATTTT.